Here is one TCR beta chain with its context. Germline CDR1 MGHDK, CDR2 SYGVNS. With V trimmed by 3 bases and J by 8 bases, 2 bases remained unmatched. CDR3 length: 13 amino acids. The data are from a study of PD-L1 blockade in urothelial cancer. The repertoire was sequenced with immunoSEQ multiplex PCR; TCRdb's copy has only in-frame clones and lacks some. The data show 46,000 or so clones, with 70% to 90% seen just once and about 8% held by the top ten. The chain has TRBV25-1 and TRBJ1-2; 11 bases are a match to TRBD1. The sequence was obtained from a man aged 55 to 69 with urothelial cancer. Sequenced material: PBMCs, taken around atezolizumab (anti-PD-L1) treatment. For the CDR3, the DNA is TGTGCCAGCAGTGATAGGGACAGGGGGGGCTACACCTTC. Translation: CASSDRDRGGYTF.